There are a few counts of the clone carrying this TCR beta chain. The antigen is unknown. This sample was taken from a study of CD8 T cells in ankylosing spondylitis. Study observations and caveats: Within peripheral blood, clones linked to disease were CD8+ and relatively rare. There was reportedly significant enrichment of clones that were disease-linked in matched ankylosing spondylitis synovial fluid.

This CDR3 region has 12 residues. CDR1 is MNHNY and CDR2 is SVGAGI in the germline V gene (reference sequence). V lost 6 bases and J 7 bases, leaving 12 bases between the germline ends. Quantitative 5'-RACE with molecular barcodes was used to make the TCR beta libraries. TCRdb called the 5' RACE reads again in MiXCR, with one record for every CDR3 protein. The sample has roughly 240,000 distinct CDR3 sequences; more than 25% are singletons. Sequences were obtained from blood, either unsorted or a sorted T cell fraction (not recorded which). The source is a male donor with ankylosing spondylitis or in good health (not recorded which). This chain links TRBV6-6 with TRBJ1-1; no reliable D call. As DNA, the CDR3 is TGTGCCAGCAGCGTGACGGGGATTGAAGCTTTCTTT. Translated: CASSVTGIEAFF.